These T cell receptor beta chains were read from a single sample in a study of T cell changes during pregnancy in multiple sclerosis. The protocol was immunoSEQ multiplex PCR, while the TCRdb copy is restricted to in-frame clones and leaves out a portion. The sample shows 70,000 to 95,000 clones, roughly nine tenths of them seen only once. Specimen: peripheral blood, collected in the second trimester of pregnancy. These receptors were taken from a female donor in good health, enrolled as a control in a pregnancy study. Each CDR3 is given with its conserved first and last residue. Each record gives: CDR3 DNA, CDR3 protein, V gene, clone size, J gene, D gene. A D gene is named only where the DNA matches it firmly. Not all rows give a size; the values are once, few, many and, for expanded clones, a class.

cdr3_nt: TGTGCCAGTAGGGCGGCGCTGGGGGACAGGGAAGTATATGGCTACACCTTC
cdr3_aa: CASRAALGDREVYGYTF
v_call: TRBV19
clone_size: -
j_call: TRBJ1-2
d_call: TRBD1

cdr3_nt: TGTGCCAGCAGCGATAGGCTACAGGCCGAAATCTACGAGCAGTACTTC
cdr3_aa: CASSDRLQAEIYEQYF
v_call: TRBV7-3
clone_size: -
j_call: TRBJ2-7
d_call: -

cdr3_nt: TGTGCCAGCAGCTTAGGGGGACAGGGATACACAGATACGCAGTATTTT
cdr3_aa: CASSLGGQGYTDTQYF
v_call: TRBV7-9
clone_size: once
j_call: TRBJ2-3
d_call: TRBD1

cdr3_nt: TGTGCCAGCAGGGACAACCTATGGAGCAATGAGCAGTTCTTC
cdr3_aa: CASRDNLWSNEQFF
v_call: TRBV6-4
clone_size: -
j_call: TRBJ2-1
d_call: -

cdr3_nt: TGTGCCAGCAGCATTTTGACTAGCGGGGGGCTGAATGAGCAGTTCTTC
cdr3_aa: CASSILTSGGLNEQFF
v_call: TRBV7-3
clone_size: -
j_call: TRBJ2-1
d_call: TRBD2

cdr3_nt: TGTGCCAGCAGGCTAAATAATTCACCCCTCCACTTT
cdr3_aa: CASRLNNSPLHF
v_call: TRBV28
clone_size: -
j_call: TRBJ1-6
d_call: -

cdr3_nt: TGTGCCAGCAGCCAATTTTCAGGGGGGAACACTGAAGCTTTCTTT
cdr3_aa: CASSQFSGGNTEAFF
v_call: TRBV7-6
clone_size: -
j_call: TRBJ1-1
d_call: TRBD1

cdr3_nt: TGTGCCAGTAGTATCCCTGACAGGGGAAGAGGAGAAAAACTGTTTTTT
cdr3_aa: CASSIPDRGRGEKLFF
v_call: TRBV19
clone_size: once
j_call: TRBJ1-4
d_call: TRBD1

cdr3_nt: TGTGCCAGCAGTCCCGGCGGCGCTAGGAACACTGAAGCTTTCTTT
cdr3_aa: CASSPGGARNTEAFF
v_call: TRBV7-9
clone_size: -
j_call: TRBJ1-1
d_call: -

cdr3_nt: TGTGCCAGCAAGAAGGGGTCCTACGAGCAGTACTTC
cdr3_aa: CASKKGSYEQYF
v_call: TRBV2
clone_size: -
j_call: TRBJ2-7
d_call: -